The present T cell receptor beta chain was sequenced within a study of identical twins. Whole-study results and caveats: A partial confounding effect on zero-insertion analyses could come from invariant MAIT and iNKT cells.

A word on this clonotype: Its antigen is still unknown.

V lost 6 bases and J lost 6, with 11 bases in between. The CDR3 is 12 amino acids. Each CDR3 protein is one row after TCRdb ran MiXCR on the 5' RACE reads. The sample includes about 520,000 distinct CDR3 sequences, approximately 22% of them seen just once. These same records also appear under a second study, on T cells expressing NK-cell markers. That work contributes: Sorting was limited to alpha-beta TCR-expressing T cells with an anti-gamma-delta TCR antibody in several experiments.

What was sequenced was CD4+ T cells sorted from blood. The rearrangement joins TRBV12-3 or TRBV12-4 to TRBJ1-2; a possible D gene is TRBD1 (5 bases). The clonotype originates from a woman between 18 and 29 years old in good health. This CDR3 reads CASRETGHGYTF. The CDR3 DNA sequence: TGTGCCAGCAGAGAAACAGGACATGGCTACACCTTC.